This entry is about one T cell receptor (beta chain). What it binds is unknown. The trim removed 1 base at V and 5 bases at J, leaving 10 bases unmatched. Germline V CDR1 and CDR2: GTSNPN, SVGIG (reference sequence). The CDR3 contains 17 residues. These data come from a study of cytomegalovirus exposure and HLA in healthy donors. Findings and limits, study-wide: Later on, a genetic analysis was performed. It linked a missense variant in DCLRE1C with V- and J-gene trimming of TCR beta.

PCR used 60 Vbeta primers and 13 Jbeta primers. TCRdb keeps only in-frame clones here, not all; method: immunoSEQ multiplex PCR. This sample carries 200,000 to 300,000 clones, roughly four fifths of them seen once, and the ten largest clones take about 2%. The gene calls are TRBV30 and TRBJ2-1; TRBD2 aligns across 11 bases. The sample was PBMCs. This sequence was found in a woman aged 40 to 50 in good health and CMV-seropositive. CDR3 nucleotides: TGTGCCTGGAGTGCGTGGCTCCTAGCGGGAGGCCACAATGAGCAGTTCTTC. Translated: CAWSAWLLAGGHNEQFF.